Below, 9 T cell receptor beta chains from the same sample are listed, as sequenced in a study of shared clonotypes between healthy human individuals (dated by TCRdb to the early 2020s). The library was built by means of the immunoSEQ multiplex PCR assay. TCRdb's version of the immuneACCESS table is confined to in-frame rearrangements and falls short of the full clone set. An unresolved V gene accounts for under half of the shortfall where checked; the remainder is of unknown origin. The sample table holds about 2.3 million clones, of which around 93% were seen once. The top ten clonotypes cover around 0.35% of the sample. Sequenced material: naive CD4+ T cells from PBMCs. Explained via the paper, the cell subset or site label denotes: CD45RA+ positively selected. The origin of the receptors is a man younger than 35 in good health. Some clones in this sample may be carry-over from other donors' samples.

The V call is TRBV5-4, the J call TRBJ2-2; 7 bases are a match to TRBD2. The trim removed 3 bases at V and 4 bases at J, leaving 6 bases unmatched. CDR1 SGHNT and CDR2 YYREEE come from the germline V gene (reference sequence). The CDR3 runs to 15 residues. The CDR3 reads CASSSSGNGTGELFF. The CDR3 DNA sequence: TGTGCCAGCAGCTCGAGCGGGAACGGCACCGGGGAGCTGTTTTTT.

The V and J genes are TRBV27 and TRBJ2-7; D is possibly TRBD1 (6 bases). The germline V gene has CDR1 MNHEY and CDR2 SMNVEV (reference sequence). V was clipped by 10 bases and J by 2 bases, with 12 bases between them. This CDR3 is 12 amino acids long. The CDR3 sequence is CATTGRAYEQYF. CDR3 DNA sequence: TGTGCCACAACAGGGAGAGCCTACGAGCAGTACTTC.

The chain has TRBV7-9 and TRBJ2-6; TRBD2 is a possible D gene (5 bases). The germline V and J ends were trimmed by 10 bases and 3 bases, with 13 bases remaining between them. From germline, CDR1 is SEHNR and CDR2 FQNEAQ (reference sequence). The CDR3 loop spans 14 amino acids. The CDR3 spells CAIGSGSGANVLTF. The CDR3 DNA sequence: TGTGCCATCGGATCGGGGAGTGGGGCCAACGTCCTGACTTTC. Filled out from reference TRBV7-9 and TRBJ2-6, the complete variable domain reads DTGVSQNPRHKITKRGQNVTFRCDPISEHNRLYWYRQTLGQGPEFLTYFQNEAQLEKSRLLSDRFSAERPKGSFSTLEIQRTEQGDSAMYLCAIGSGSGANVLTFGAGSRLTVL.

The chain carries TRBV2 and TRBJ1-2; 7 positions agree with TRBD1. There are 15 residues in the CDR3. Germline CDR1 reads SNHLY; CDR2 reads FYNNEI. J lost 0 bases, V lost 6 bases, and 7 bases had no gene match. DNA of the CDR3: TGTGCCAGCAGCGAACAGGGGTTGGCTAACTATGGCTACACCTTC. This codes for CASSEQGLANYGYTF.

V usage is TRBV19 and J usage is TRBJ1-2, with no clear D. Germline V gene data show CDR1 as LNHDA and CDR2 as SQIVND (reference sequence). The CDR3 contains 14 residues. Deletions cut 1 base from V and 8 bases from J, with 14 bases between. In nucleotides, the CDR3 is TGTGCCAGTAGTATAGTTGGACGGAATGGAGGCTACACCTTC. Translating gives CASSIVGRNGGYTF.

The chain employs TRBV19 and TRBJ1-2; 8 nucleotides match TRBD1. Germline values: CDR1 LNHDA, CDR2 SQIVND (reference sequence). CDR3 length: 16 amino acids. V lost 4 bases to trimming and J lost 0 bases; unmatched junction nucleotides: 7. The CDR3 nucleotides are TGTGCCAGTAGTACCGCTCGGGACAGGACTAACTATGGCTACACCTTC. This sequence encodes CASSTARDRTNYGYTF.

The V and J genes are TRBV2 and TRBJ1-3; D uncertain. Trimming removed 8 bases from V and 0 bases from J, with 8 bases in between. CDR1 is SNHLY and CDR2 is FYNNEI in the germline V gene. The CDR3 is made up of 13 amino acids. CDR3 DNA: TGTGCCAGCGTTGGGTTCTCTGGAAACACCATATATTTT. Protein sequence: CASVGFSGNTIYF.

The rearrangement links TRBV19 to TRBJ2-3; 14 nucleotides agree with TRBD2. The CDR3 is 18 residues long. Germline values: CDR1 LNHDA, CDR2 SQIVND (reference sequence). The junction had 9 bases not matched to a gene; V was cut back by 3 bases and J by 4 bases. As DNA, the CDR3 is TGTGCCAGTAGTATTGGACCGGGACTAGCGGGAGTTGCAGATACGCAGTATTTT. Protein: CASSIGPGLAGVADTQYF.

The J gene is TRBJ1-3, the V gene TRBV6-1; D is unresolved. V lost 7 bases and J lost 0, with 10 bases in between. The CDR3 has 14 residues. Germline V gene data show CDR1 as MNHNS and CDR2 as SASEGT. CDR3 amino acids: CASTGGHSGNTIYF. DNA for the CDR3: TGTGCCAGCACTGGCGGTCACTCTGGAAACACCATATATTTT.